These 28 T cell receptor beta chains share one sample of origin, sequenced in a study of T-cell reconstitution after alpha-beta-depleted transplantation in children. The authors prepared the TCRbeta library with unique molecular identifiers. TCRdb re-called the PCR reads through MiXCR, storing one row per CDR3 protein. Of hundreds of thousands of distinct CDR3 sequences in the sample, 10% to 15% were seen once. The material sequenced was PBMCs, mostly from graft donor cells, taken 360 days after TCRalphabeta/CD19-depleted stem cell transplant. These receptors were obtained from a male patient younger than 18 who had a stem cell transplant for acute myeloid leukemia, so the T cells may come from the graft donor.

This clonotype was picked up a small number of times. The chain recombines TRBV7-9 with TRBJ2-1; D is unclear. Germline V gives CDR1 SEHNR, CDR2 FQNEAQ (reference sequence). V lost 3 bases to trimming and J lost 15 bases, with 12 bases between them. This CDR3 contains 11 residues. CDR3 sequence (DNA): TGTGCCAGCAGCTTGTGGAAAGGTGCGTTCTTC. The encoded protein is CASSLWKGAFF.

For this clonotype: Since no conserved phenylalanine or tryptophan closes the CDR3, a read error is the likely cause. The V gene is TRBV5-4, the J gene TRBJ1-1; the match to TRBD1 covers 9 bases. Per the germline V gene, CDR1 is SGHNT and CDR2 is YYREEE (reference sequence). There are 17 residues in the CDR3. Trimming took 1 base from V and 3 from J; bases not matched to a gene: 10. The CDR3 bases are TGTGCCAGCAGCTTGCAGGGACAGGGTGGTCCCGACACTGAAGCTTTCTAT. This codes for CASSLQGQGGPDTEAFY.

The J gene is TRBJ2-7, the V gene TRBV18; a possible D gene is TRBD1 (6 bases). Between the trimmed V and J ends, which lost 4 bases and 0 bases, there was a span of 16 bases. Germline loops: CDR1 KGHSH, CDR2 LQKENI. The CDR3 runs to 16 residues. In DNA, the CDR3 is TGTGCCAGCTCACTAGTTTCTCAGGGGAGCTCCTACGAGCAGTACTTC. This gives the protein CASSLVSQGSSYEQYF. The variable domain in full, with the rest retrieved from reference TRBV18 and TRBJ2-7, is NAGVMQNPRHLVRRRGQEARLRCSPMKGHSHVYWYRQLPEEGLKFMVYLQKENIIDESGMPKERFSAEFPKEGPSILRIQQVVRGDSAAYFCASSLVSQGSSYEQYFGPGTRLTVT.

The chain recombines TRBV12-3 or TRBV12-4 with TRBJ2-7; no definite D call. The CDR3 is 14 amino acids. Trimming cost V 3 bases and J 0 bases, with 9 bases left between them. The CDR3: CASSLAEFSYEQYF. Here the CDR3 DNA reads TGTGCCAGCAGTTTGGCTGAGTTCTCCTACGAGCAGTACTTC.

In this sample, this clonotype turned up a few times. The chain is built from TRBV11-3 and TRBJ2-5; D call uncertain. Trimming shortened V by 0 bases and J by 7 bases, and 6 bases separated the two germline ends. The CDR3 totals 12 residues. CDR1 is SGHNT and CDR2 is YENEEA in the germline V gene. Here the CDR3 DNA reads TGTGCCAGCAGCTTAGATCCGGTGACCCAGTACTTC. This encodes CASSLDPVTQYF.

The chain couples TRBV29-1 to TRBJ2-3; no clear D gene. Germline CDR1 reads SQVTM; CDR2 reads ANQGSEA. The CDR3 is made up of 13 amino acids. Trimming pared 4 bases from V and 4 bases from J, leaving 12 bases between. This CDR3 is CSVAWGVSDTQYF. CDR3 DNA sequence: TGCAGCGTTGCATGGGGTGTCTCAGATACGCAGTATTTT.

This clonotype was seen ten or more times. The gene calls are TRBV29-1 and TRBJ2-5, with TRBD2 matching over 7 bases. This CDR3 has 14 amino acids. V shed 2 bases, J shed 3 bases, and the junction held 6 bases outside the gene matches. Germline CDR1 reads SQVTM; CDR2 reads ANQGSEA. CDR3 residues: CSVERGLAEETQYF. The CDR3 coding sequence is TGCAGCGTTGAAAGGGGTCTAGCGGAAGAGACCCAGTACTTC.

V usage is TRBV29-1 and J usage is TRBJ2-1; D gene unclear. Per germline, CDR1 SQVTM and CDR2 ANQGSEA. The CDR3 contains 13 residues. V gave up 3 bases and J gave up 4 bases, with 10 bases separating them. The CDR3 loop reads CSVELGGYNEQFF. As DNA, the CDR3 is TGCAGCGTTGAGTTAGGCGGTTACAATGAGCAGTTCTTC.

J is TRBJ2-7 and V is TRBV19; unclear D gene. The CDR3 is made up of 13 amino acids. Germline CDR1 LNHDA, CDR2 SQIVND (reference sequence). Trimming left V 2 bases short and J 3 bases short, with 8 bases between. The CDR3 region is CASSIPGFYEQYF. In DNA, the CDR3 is TGTGCCAGTAGTATACCCGGTTTCTACGAGCAGTACTTC.

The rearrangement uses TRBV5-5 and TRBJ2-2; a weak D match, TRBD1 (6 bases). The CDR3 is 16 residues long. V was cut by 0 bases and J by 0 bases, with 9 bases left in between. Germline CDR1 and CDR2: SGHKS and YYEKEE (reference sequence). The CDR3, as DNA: TGTGCCAGCAGCTTGGATGGGGGCCCGAACACCGGGGAGCTGTTTTTT. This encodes CASSLDGGPNTGELFF. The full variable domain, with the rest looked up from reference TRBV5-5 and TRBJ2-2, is DAGVTQSPTHLIKTRGQQVTLRCSPISGHKSVSWYQQVLGQGPQFIFQYYEKEERGRGNFPDRFSARQFPNYSSELNVNALLLGDSALYLCASSLDGGPNTGELFFGEGSRLTVL.

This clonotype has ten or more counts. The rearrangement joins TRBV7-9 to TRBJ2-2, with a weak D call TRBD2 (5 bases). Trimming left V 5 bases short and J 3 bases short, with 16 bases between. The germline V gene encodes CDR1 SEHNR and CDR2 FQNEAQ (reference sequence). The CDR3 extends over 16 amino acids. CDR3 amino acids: CASSPRWLADTGELFF. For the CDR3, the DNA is TGTGCCAGCAGCCCCCGGTGGCTAGCAGACACCGGGGAGCTGTTTTTT.

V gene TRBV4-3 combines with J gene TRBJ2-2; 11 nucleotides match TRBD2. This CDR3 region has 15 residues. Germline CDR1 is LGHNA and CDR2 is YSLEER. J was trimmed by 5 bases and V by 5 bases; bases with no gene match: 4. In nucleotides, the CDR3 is TGCGCCAGCAGCTTAGCGGGAGGGCTTACCGGGGAGCTGTTTTTT. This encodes CASSLAGGLTGELFF.

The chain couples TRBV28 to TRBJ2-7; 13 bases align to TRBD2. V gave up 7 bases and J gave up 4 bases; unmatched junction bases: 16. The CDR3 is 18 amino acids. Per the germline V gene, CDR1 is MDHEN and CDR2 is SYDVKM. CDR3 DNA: TGTGCCAGCACCCGAACCTTAGAGACTAGCGGGAGGAAATACGAGCAGTACTTC. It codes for CASTRTLETSGRKYEQYF.

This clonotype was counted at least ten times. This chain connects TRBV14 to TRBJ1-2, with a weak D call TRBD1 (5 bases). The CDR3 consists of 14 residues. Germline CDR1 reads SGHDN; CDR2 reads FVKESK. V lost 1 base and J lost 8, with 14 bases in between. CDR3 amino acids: CASSQVGTVKGYTF. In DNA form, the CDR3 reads TGTGCCAGCAGCCAAGTGGGGACGGTCAAGGGCTACACCTTC.

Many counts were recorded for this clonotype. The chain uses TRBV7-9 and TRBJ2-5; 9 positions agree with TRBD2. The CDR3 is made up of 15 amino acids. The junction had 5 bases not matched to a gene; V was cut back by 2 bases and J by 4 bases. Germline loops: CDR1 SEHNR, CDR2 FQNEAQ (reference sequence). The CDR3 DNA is TGTGCCAGCAGCTTAACGGCGGGAGGGGGAGAGACCCAGTACTTC. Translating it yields CASSLTAGGGETQYF.

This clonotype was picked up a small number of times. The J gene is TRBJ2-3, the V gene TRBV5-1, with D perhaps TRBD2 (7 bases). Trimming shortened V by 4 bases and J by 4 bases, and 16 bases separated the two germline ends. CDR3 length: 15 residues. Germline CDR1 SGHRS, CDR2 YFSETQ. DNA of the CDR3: TGCGCCAGCAGCCCGGCGGGGGCGAGGTCAGATACGCAGTATTTT. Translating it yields CASSPAGARSDTQYF.

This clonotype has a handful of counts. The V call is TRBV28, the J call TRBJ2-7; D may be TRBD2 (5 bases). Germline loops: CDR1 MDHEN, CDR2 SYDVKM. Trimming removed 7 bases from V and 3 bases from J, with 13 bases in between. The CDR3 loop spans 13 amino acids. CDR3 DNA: TGTGCCAGCAAGGCAGGAGGCCTCTACGAGCAGTACTTC. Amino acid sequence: CASKAGGLYEQYF.

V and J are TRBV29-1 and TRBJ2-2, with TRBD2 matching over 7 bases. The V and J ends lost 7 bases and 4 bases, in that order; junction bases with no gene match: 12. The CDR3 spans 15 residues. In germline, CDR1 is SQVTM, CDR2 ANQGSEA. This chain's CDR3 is CSAQTAGEGTGELFF. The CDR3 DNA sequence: TGCAGCGCCCAGACCGCGGGGGAGGGCACCGGGGAGCTGTTTTTT.

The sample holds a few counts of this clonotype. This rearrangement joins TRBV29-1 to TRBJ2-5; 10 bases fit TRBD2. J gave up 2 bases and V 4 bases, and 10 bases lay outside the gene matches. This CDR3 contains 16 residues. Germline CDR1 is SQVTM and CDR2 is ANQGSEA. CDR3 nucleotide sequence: TGCAGCGTTGGATGGGCTAGCGGGAGTAGGCAAGAGACCCAGTACTTC. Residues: CSVGWASGSRQETQYF.

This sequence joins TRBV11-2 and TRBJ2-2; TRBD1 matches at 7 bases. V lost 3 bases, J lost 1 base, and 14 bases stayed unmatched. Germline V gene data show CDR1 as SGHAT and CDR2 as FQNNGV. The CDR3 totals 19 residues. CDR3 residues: CASSFRQGAGPKNTGELFF. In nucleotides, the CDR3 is TGTGCCAGCAGCTTTCGACAGGGCGCCGGCCCTAAGAACACCGGGGAGCTGTTTTTT. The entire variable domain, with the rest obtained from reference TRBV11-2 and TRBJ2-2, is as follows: EAGVAQSPRYKIIEKRQSVAFWCNPISGHATLYWYQQILGQGPKLLIQFQNNGVVDDSQLPKDRFSAERLKGVDSTLKIQPAKLEDSAVYLCASSFRQGAGPKNTGELFFGEGSRLTVL.

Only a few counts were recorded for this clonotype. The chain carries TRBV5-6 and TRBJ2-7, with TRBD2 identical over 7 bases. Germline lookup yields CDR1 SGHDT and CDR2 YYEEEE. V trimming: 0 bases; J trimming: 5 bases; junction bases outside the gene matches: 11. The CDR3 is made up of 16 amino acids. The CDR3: CASSLGGLAASHEQYF. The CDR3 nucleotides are TGTGCCAGCAGCTTGGGAGGGCTAGCGGCTTCCCACGAGCAGTACTTC.

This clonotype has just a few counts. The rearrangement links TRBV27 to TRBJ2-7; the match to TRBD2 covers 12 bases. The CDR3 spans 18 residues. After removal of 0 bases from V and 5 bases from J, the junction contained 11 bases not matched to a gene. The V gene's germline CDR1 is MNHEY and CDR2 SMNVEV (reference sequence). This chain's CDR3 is CASSLSTPTSGRSDEQYF. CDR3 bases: TGTGCCAGCAGTTTATCGACCCCGACTAGCGGGAGAAGCGACGAGCAGTACTTC.

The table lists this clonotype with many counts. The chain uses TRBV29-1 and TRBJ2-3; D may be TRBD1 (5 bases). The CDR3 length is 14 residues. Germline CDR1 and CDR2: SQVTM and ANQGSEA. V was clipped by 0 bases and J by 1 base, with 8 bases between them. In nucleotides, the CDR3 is TGCAGCGTTGAAGAGGGGCAGGGCACAGATACGCAGTATTTT. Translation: CSVEEGQGTDTQYF.

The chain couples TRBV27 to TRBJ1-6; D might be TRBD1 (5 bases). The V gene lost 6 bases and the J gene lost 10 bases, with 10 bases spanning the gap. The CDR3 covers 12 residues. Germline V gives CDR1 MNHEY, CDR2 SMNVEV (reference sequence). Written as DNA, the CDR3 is TGTGCCAGCAGCCATAGGGGCTCACCCCTCCACTTT. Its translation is CASSHRGSPLHF.

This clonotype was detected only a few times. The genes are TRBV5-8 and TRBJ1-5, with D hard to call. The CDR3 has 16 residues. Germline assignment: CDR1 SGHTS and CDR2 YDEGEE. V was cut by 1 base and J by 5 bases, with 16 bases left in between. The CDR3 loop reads CASSLRDLGWDQPQHF. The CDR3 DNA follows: TGTGCCAGCAGCTTGAGAGATTTGGGGTGGGATCAGCCCCAGCATTTT.

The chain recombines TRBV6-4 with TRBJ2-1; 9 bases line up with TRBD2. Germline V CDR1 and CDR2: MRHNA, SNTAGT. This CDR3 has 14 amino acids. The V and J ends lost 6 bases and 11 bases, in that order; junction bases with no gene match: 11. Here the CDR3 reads CASSLASGTDKQFF. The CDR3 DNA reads TGTGCCAGCAGCTTAGCTAGCGGGACGGATAAGCAGTTCTTC.

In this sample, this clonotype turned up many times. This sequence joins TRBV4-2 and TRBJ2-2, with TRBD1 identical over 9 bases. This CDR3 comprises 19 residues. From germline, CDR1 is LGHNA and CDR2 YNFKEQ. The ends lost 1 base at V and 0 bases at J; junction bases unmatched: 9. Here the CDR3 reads CASSQGAWDRDPNTGELFF. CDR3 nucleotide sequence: TGTGCCAGCAGCCAAGGGGCCTGGGACAGGGATCCGAACACCGGGGAGCTGTTTTTT.

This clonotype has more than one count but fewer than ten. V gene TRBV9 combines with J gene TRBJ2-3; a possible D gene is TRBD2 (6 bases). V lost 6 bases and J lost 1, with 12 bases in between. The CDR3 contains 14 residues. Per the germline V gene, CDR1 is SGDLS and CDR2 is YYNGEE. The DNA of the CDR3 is TGTGCCAGCAACCTGGGCGGGGGCACAGATACGCAGTATTTT. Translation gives CASNLGGGTDTQYF.